These 13 T cell receptor beta chains came from one sample sequenced in a study of cytomegalovirus exposure and HLA in healthy donors. Amplification used 60 Vbeta primers and 13 Jbeta primers. The table came from immunoSEQ multiplex PCR; TCRdb's copy has only in-frame clones and leaves some out. The sample lists 200,000 to 250,000 clones; 76% were seen once. Sequencing was performed on PBMCs. The receptors originated from a man younger than 35 in good health and CMV-seronegative.

J is TRBJ2-2 and V is TRBV5-1, with 10 bases lining up with TRBD2. This CDR3 comprises 16 residues. Per the germline V gene, CDR1 is SGHRS and CDR2 is YFSETQ. The junction had 6 bases not matched to a gene; V was cut back by 4 bases and J by 3 bases. CDR3 DNA sequence: TGCGCCAGCAGCACAGATGGACTAGCGGACACCGGGGAGCTGTTTTTT. Translating gives CASSTDGLADTGELFF.

This sequence joins TRBV5-5 and TRBJ1-1; D is unclear. This CDR3 has 14 residues. Germline V gene lookup returns CDR1 SGHKS and CDR2 YYEKEE (reference sequence). Deletions cut 1 base from V and 7 bases from J, with 14 bases between. DNA for the CDR3: TGTGCCAGCAGCTTGTCCAGACGACTGGGTGAAGCTTTCTTT. It specifies CASSLSRRLGEAFF.

The gene calls are TRBV5-1 and TRBJ1-1; no clear D gene. CDR3 length equals 17 residues. V lost 4 bases, J lost 1 base, and 20 bases lay in between. Germline CDR1 reads SGHRS; CDR2 reads YFSETQ. This CDR3 is CASSPYGVNVGNTEAFF. CDR3 bases: TGCGCCAGCAGCCCCTACGGGGTCAACGTGGGGAACACTGAAGCTTTCTTT.

The chain carries TRBV6-5 and TRBJ1-1; D may be TRBD1 (6 bases). V lost 7 bases to trimming and J lost 1 base, with 10 bases between them. The CDR3 sequence is 13 residues long. CDR1 is MNHEY, CDR2 SVGAGI, per germline. CDR3 bases: TGTGCCAGCAACCTGGACAGGAACACTGAAGCTTTCTTT. Protein: CASNLDRNTEAFF.

The rearrangement uses TRBV9 and TRBJ1-6; 7 nucleotides align to TRBD1. V dropped 0 bases and J dropped 10; count of bases not matched to a gene: 13. The CDR3 sequence is 17 residues long. Germline CDR1 SGDLS, CDR2 YYNGEE. The CDR3 nucleotides read TGTGCCAGCAGCGTAGGGGGTGGGAGACAGGGAAGCTCACCCCTCCACTTT. Its translation: CASSVGGGRQGSSPLHF. Based on the CDR3 plus reference TRBV9 and TRBJ1-6, the full variable domain is DSGVTQTPKHLITATGQRVTLRCSPRSGDLSVYWYQQSLDQGLQFLIQYYNGEERAKGNILERFSAQQFPDLHSELNLSSLELGDSALYFCASSVGGGRQGSSPLHFGNGTRLTVT.

The chain carries TRBV29-1 and TRBJ1-1, with 8 positions matching TRBD1. V was pared by 4 bases and J by 0 bases, with 4 bases of the junction left unmatched. Germline CDR1 is SQVTM and CDR2 is ANQGSEA. CDR3 length equals 14 residues. The CDR3 reads CSVVPGQVNTEAFF. The DNA for the CDR3 is TGCAGCGTTGTACCGGGACAGGTGAACACTGAAGCTTTCTTT.

This clone was seen a handful of times. V usage is TRBV19 and J usage is TRBJ2-7; TRBD1 aligns across 7 bases. This CDR3 comprises 12 residues. The germline CDR1 and CDR2 sequences are LNHDA and SQIVND (reference sequence). The J segment lost 4 bases and the V segment lost 10 bases, leaving 7 bases of the junction unmatched. The CDR3, as DNA: TGTGCCACCTCGACAGGGCGGTACGAGCAGTACTTC. Protein sequence: CATSTGRYEQYF.

The chain combines TRBV30 with TRBJ1-1, with a tentative D call TRBD1 (5 bases). Trimming took off 1 base at V and 1 base at J, with 16 bases between the two ends. CDR3 length: 16 residues. CDR1 GTSNPN and CDR2 SVGIG come from the germline V gene (reference sequence). CDR3 in DNA: TGTGCCTGGAGTGGATATTCTGCGGGGGGGAACACTGAAGCTTTCTTT. The encoded protein is CAWSGYSAGGNTEAFF. Based on the CDR3 plus reference TRBV30 and TRBJ1-1, the full variable domain is SQTIHQWPATLVQPVGSPLSLECTVEGTSNPNLYWYRQAAGRGLQLLFYSVGIGQISSEVPQNLSASRPQDRQFILSSKKLLLSDSGFYLCAWSGYSAGGNTEAFFGQGTRLTVV.

This chain uses TRBV1 with TRBJ2-7; TRBD2 was called by the table and not checked on the DNA. TRBV1 is noted as a pseudogene. The CDR3 has 14 amino acids. This CDR3 is CTSSQELAGGEQYF. The CDR3 DNA reads TGCACCAGCAGCCAAGAATTGGCCGGGGGCGAGCAGTACTTC.

The CDR3 here is CASRTSGRAVTQYF. The DNA for the CDR3 is TGTGCCAGCAGGACTAGCGGGAGGGCGGTTACGCAGTATTTT. V and J are TRBV4-2 and TRBJ2-3; 14 bases line up with TRBD2. This CDR3 region has 14 residues. Germline V lookup: CDR1 LGHNA, CDR2 YNFKEQ. The V gene end was trimmed by 6 bases and the J gene end by 8 bases; junction bases not matched to a gene: 4.

This clone has only a few counts. Germline is not matched at one junction end, which may reflect a read error. This sequence joins TRBV27 and TRBJ2-1, with 10 positions matching TRBD2. This CDR3 is built from 17 residues. Germline assignment: CDR1 MNHEY and CDR2 SMNVEV (reference sequence). This chain's CDR3 is CASTLAGGSRSYNEQFF. CDR3 DNA sequence: TGTGCCAGCACTTTAGCGGGAGGTTCAAGATCCTACAATGAGCAGTTCTTC.

J is TRBJ1-1 and V is TRBV28; TRBD1 is a possible D gene (5 bases). CDR3 length: 13 amino acids. Germline-derived CDR1 and CDR2 are MDHEN and SYDVKM. The V end was cut by 1 base, the J end by 5 bases, with 8 bases between. CDR3 in DNA: TGTGCCAGCAGTTTATTTTCAGGGACTGAAGCTTTCTTT. This gives the protein CASSLFSGTEAFF.

This chain links TRBV5-1 with TRBJ2-7, with D unclear. This CDR3 contains 14 residues. V lost 7 bases and J 2 bases, leaving 16 bases between the germline ends. CDR1 SGHRS and CDR2 YFSETQ come from the germline V gene. The CDR3 bases are TGCGCCAGCTACCCCCCTGAACAGACCTACGAGCAGTACTTC. It translates to CASYPPEQTYEQYF.